A selection of T cell receptor beta chains follows, all from one sample in a study of cytomegalovirus exposure and HLA in healthy donors. Here immunoSEQ multiplex PCR was the method, and the copy in TCRdb shows in-frame clones only, minus some. Altogether 150,000 to 200,000 clones are present, 82% being singletons, with the ten largest covering 6.5%. Sequenced: PBMCs. Receptors originate from a woman between 45 and 60 years old in good health and CMV-seropositive. Both conserved end residues are part of each CDR3. A D gene is named only where the DNA matches it firmly. Size is stated for part of the rows, as once, few or many counts, or as a class when the clone is expanded.

DNA,CDR3,size,V,D,J
TGTGCCAGCAGCAGGCCGCCCCAAGCGGGGGAAACCTACAATGAGCAGTTCTTC,CASSRPPQAGETYNEQFF,-,TRBV21-1,-,TRBJ2-1
TGTGCCAGCAGTGGGACAGGGGGATCCACCTCTGGGGCCAACGTCCTGACTTTC,CASSGTGGSTSGANVLTF,-,TRBV2,TRBD1,TRBJ2-6
TGCAGCGTTGTATCTGGTAACTACGCCGGGACAGGCGGCTCTGGGGCCAACGGCCTGACTTTC,CSVVSGNYAGTGGSGANGLTF,-,TRBV29-1,TRBD1,TRBJ2-6
TGTGCCATCAGGGGGACTCTAGCGGGAGGGTCAGATACGCAGTATTTT,CAIRGTLAGGSDTQYF,once,TRBV10-3,TRBD2,TRBJ2-3
TGTGCCAGCAGTTTGGGACAGGCCCAATATAGCAATCAGCCCCAGCATTTT,CASSLGQAQYSNQPQHF,-,TRBV28,TRBD1,TRBJ1-5
TGTGCCAGCTCCCTCGCGACAGGGACCTACGAGCAGTACTTC,CASSLATGTYEQYF,-,TRBV18,TRBD1,TRBJ2-7
TGCGCCAGCAGCTTGGGGTCTAGCGGGAGCTCCTACGAGCAGTACTTC,CASSLGSSGSSYEQYF,-,TRBV5-1,TRBD2,TRBJ2-7
TGTGCCAGCAGCTTAACGACTAGCTACACAGATACGCAGTATTTT,CASSLTTSYTDTQYF,-,TRBV11-3,TRBD2,TRBJ2-3
TGTGCCAGCAGCCCAAGAGGGATAATCTCACCCCTCCACTTT,CASSPRGIISPLHF,-,TRBV14,-,TRBJ1-6
TGTGCCAGCAGACTCCGGGGGGGGACCTACGAGCAGTACTTC,CASRLRGGTYEQYF,few,TRBV27,TRBD2,TRBJ2-7
TGTGCCAGCAGTTACGAGGGATCCCGAAACACCATATATTTT,CASSYEGSRNTIYF,few,TRBV6-6,-,TRBJ1-3
TGTGCCAGCAGCCAAGGAATTGGGACTAGCGGGGGGGTCACAGATACGCAGTATTTT,CASSQGIGTSGGVTDTQYF,-,TRBV4-2,TRBD2,TRBJ2-3
TGTGCCAGCAGCTCGACCGGGACTGACAATCAGCCCCAGCATTTT,CASSSTGTDNQPQHF,-,TRBV27,-,TRBJ1-5
TGTGCCAGCAGATCTAGCGGGGCAAGAGGGACCCAGTACTTC,CASRSSGARGTQYF,once,TRBV27,TRBD2,TRBJ2-5
TGCGCCAGCAGCCTTCGACAGGGTTTGGGGGAGCTGTTTTTT,CASSLRQGLGELFF,-,TRBV4-1,TRBD1,TRBJ2-2
TGTGCCAGCAGCCAAGTCTGGTCTAGCGGTTCTCGGAATGAGCAGTTCTTC,CASSQVWSSGSRNEQFF,few,TRBV14,TRBD2,TRBJ2-1
TGTGCCAGCAGCGAACAGGGGTTAGGTCAGCTATTTAATTCACCCCTCCACTTT,CASSEQGLGQLFNSPLHF,-,TRBV11-2,TRBD1,TRBJ1-6
TGTGCCTGGACCTTCAGGGATACGCAGTATTTT,CAWTFRDTQYF,-,TRBV30,-,TRBJ2-3
TGTGCCAGCAGCTCTAGCGGGAGCTCCTACAATGAGCAGTTCTTC,CASSSSGSSYNEQFF,-,TRBV11-3,TRBD2,TRBJ2-1
TGTTCCAGCAGTCCTACCCCGGATTCACCCCTCCACTTT,CSSSPTPDSPLHF,-,TRBV7-9,-,TRBJ1-6
TGTGCCAGCAGCGTAGGGGGCAGGGGAGACCAAGAGACCCAGTACTTC,CASSVGGRGDQETQYF,-,TRBV9,-,TRBJ2-5
TGTGCCATCAGTGAGTCAGACGGACTGAGGGAGACCCAGTACTTC,CAISESDGLRETQYF,once,TRBV10-3,-,TRBJ2-5
TGTGCCAGCAGCTTAGATACCAGTAACTATGGCTACACCTTC,CASSLDTSNYGYTF,-,TRBV7-9,-,TRBJ1-2
TGTGCCAGTAGTATAGGGAGGGGTAGAGGGAATGCCTACAATGAGCAGTTCTTC,CASSIGRGRGNAYNEQFF,-,TRBV19,-,TRBJ2-1
TGTGCCAGCACCCCTGAGGGAGGCCCTAATGAAAAACTGTTTTTT,CASTPEGGPNEKLFF,-,TRBV7-9,-,TRBJ1-4
TGCGCCAGTTGCAAGTCCGGGACAGGGGACGGAAACACCATATATTTT,CASCKSGTGDGNTIYF,-,TRBV10-2,TRBD1,TRBJ1-3
TGTGCCAGCAGCCAAGATGCCTCGGACAGGGTTAACGAGCAGTACTTC,CASSQDASDRVNEQYF,few,TRBV4-2,TRBD1,TRBJ2-7
TGCAGCGTTCGGACTTACCAAGAGACCCAGTACTTC,CSVRTYQETQYF,-,TRBV29-1,-,TRBJ2-5
TGTGCCAGCAGTTACTCGACAGCGCCCGAGAAGACCCAGTACTTC,CASSYSTAPEKTQYF,once,TRBV6-5,-,TRBJ2-5
TGTGCCAGCAGCCGCTCCGGGACTCTTCAAGAGACCCAGTACTTC,CASSRSGTLQETQYF,-,TRBV6-5,-,TRBJ2-5
TGCAGCATTACCCTAGGCGCCGACTATGGCTACACCTTC,CSITLGADYGYTF,-,TRBV29-1,-,TRBJ1-2
TGTGCCAGCAGCTTAGCGGGACAGGGGGCGGTAAATGAGCAGTTCTTC,CASSLAGQGAVNEQFF,-,TRBV7-6,TRBD1,TRBJ2-1
TGTGCCAGTAGCGACAGGGTAGTGGTGTATAATTCACCCCTCCACTTT,CASSDRVVVYNSPLHF,once,TRBV19,TRBD1,TRBJ1-6
TGTGCCAGCAGAGGACAGGTGGAGAACAATGAGCAGTTCTTC,CASRGQVENNEQFF,-,TRBV6-6,TRBD1,TRBJ2-1